The sequence of this T cell receptor beta chain was determined in a study of CD8+CD57+ T cells in acquired aplastic anemia. As for the study in general: Sorted CD4+ and CD8+ cells gave an average of about 3.4 ug of DNA. Points from the study as a whole: Around 30 sequences, all CD8+ CDR3, were shared between patients and controls.

The TCR beta profiling, which covered VDJ combination and CDR3 sequence, was carried out using genomic DNA as the template. Each CDR3 protein is one row after TCRdb ran MiXCR on the reads. The sample lists some 140,000 distinct CDR3 sequences; around half were seen once. The CDR3 consists of 15 residues. V gave up 6 bases and J gave up 5 bases, with 20 bases separating them. CDR1 and CDR2 (germline): LNHDA, SQIVND (reference sequence). In regard to this clonotype: Its antigen is unidentified.

Patients who underwent sequencing had shown CD8+CD57+ cell expansion by flow cytometry. Blood came from patients not yet given any therapy. The sample consisted of sorted CD4+, CD8+, or CD8+CD57+ T cells (not recorded which) from PBMCs. The chain carries TRBV19 and TRBJ2-7; tentatively, D is TRBD1 (6 bases). The sequence came from a human donor with aplastic anemia. The CDR3 protein is CASSLVQGREDEQYF. CDR3 sequence (DNA): TGTGCCAGTAGCTTAGTCCAGGGGCGCGAAGACGAGCAGTACTTC.